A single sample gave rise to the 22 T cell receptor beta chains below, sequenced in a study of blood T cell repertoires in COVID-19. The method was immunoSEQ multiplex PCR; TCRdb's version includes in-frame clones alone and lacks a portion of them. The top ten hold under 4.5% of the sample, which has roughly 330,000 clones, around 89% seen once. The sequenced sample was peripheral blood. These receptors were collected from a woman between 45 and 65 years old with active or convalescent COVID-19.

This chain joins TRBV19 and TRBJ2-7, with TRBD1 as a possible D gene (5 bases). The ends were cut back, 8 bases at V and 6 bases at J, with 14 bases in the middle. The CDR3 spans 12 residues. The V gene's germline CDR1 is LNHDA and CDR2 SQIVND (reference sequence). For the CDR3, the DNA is TGTGCCAGTGGCCCGCAGGGTGCCGAGCAGTACTTC. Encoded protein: CASGPQGAEQYF.

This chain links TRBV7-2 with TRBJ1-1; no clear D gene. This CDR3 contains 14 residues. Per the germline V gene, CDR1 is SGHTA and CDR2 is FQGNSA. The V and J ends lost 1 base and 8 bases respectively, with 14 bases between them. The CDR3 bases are TGTGCCAGCAGCTTAGTGGGTTTAGCGGACGAAGCTTTCTTT. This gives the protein CASSLVGLADEAFF.

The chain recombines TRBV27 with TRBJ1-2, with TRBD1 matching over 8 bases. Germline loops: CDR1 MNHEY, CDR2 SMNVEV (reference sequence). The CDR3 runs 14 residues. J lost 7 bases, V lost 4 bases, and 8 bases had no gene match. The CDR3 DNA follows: TGTGCCAGCAGTTCCCAGGACAGGGTCGCTGGCTACACCTTC. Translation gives CASSSQDRVAGYTF.

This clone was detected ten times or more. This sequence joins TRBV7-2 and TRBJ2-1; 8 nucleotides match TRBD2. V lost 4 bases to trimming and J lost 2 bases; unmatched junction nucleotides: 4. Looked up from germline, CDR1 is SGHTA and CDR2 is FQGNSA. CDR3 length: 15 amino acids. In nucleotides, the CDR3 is TGTGCCAGCAGCTCCGGGACTAGAGCCTACAATGAGCAGTTCTTC. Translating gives CASSSGTRAYNEQFF.

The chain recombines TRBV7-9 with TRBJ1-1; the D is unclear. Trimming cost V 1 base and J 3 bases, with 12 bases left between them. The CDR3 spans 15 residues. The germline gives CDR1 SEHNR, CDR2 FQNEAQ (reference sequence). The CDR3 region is CASSLGELVDTEAFF. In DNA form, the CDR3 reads TGTGCCAGCAGCTTAGGAGAGCTGGTGGACACTGAAGCTTTCTTT.

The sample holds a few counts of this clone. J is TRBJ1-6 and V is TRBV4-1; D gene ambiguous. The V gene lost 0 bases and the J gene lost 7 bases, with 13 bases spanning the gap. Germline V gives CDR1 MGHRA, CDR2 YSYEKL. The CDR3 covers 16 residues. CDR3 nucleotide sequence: TGCGCCAGCAGCCAAGATGTAACTCTGAGGAATTCACCCCTCCACTTT. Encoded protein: CASSQDVTLRNSPLHF.

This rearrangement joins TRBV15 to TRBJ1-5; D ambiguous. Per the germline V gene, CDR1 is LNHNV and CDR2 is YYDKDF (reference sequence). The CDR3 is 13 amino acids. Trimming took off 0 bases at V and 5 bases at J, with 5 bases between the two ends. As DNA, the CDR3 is TGTGCCACCAGCAGAGATTTCGATCAGCCCCAGCATTTT. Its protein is CATSRDFDQPQHF. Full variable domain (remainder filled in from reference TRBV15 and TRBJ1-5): DAMVIQNPRYQVTQFGKPVTLSCSQTLNHNVMYWYQQKSSQAPKLLFHYYDKDFNNEADTPDNFQSRRPNTSFCFLDIRSPGLGDTAMYLCATSRDFDQPQHFGDGTRLSIL.

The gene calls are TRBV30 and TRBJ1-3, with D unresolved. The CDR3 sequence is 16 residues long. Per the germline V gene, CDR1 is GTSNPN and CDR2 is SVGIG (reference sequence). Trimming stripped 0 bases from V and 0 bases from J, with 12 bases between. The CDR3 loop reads CAWSVSGSSSGNTIYF. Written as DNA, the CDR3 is TGTGCCTGGAGTGTTTCAGGTTCGAGCTCTGGAAACACCATATATTTT.

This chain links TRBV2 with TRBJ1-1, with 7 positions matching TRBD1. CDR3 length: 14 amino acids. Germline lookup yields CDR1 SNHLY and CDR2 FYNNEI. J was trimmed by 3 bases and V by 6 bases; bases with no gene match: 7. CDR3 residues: CASSWTGRYTEAFF. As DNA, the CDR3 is TGTGCCAGCAGCTGGACAGGCCGGTACACTGAAGCTTTCTTT.

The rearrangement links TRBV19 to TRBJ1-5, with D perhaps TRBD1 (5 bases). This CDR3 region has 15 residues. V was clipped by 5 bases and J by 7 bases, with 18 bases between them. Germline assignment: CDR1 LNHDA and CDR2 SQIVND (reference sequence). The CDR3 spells CASSFLLDKFQPQHF. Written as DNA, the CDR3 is TGTGCCAGTAGTTTCCTCTTGGACAAATTCCAGCCCCAGCATTTT.

The CDR3 DNA follows: TGTGCCAGCAGCAAAGGCCTAGCGGGGGGCCTCTACGAGCAGTACTTC. It codes for CASSKGLAGGLYEQYF. This sequence joins TRBV21-1 and TRBJ2-7; the DNA was not used to check the table's D call, TRBD2. TRBV21-1 is designated a pseudogene. The CDR3 has 16 amino acids.

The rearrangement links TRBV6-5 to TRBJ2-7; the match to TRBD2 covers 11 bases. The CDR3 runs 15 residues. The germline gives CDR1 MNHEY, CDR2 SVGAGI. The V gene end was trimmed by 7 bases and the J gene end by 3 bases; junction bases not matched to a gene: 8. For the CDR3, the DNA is TGTGCCAGCAAGCTAGCGGGGGGAGGGAGCTACGAGCAGTACTTC. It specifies CASKLAGGGSYEQYF.

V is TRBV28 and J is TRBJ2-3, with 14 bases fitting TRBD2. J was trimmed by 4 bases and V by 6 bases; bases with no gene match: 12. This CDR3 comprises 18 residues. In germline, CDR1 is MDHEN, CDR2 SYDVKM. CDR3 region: CASSSPGTSGRGADTQYF. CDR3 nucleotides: TGTGCCAGCAGCTCTCCCGGGACTAGCGGGAGAGGGGCAGATACGCAGTATTTT.

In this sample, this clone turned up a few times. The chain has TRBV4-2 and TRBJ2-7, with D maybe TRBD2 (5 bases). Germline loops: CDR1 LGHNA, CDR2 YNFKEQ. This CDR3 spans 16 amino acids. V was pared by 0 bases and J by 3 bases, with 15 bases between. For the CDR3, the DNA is TGTGCCAGCAGCCAAGATGGGCAATCCGGGGACTACGAGCAGTACTTC. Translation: CASSQDGQSGDYEQYF.

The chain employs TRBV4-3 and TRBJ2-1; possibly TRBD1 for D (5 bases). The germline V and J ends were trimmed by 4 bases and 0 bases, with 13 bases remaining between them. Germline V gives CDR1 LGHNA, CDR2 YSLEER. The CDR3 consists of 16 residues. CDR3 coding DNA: TGCGCCAGCAGCCCCATTAAAGACAGCTCCTACAATGAGCAGTTCTTC. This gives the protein CASSPIKDSSYNEQFF.

The CDR3: CASRPHSGKYNEQFF. CDR3 coding DNA: TGCGCCAGCAGACCTCATAGCGGGAAGTACAATGAGCAGTTCTTC. V and J are TRBV4-1 and TRBJ2-1; TRBD2 aligns across 8 bases. Germline V gene data show CDR1 as MGHRA and CDR2 as YSYEKL. J gave up 4 bases and V 6 bases, and 8 bases lay outside the gene matches. This CDR3 has 15 residues.

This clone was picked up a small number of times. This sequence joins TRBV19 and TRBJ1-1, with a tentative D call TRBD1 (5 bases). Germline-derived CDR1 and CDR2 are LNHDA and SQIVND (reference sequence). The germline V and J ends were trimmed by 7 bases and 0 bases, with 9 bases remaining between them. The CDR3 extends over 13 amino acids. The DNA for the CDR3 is TGTGCCAGTATCCCAGGGTTGAACACTGAAGCTTTCTTT. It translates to CASIPGLNTEAFF.

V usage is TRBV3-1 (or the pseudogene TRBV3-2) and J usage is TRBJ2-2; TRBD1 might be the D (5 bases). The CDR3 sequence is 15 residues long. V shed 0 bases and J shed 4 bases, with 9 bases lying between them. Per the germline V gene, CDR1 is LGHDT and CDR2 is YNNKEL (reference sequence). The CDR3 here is CASSQDKGITGELFF. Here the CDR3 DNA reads TGTGCCAGCAGCCAAGATAAGGGGATCACCGGGGAGCTGTTTTTT.

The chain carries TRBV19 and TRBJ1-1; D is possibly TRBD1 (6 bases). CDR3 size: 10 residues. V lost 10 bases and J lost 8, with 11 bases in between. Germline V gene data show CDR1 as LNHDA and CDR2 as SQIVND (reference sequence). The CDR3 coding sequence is TGTGCCACAGGGGTGGCGGAAGCTTTCTTT. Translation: CATGVAEAFF.

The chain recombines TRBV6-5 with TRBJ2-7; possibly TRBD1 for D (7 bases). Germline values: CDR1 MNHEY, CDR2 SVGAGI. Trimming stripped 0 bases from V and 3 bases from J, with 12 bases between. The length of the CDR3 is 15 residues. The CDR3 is CASSYSEGAGYEQYF. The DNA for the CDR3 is TGTGCCAGCAGTTACTCGGAGGGGGCTGGCTACGAGCAGTACTTC.

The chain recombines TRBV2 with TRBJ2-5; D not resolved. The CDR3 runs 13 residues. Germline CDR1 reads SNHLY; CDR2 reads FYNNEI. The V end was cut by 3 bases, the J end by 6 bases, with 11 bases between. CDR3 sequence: CASSDGSWKTQYF. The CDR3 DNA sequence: TGTGCCAGCAGTGACGGTAGCTGGAAGACCCAGTACTTC.

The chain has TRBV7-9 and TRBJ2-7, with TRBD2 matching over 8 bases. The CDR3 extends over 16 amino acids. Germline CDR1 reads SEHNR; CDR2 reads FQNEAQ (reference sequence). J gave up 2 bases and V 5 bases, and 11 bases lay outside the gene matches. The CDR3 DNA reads TGTGCCAGCAGCCCAGGGCTAGCGGGTCAGACCTACGAGCAGTACTTC. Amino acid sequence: CASSPGLAGQTYEQYF.